This T cell receptor (beta chain) was captured in a study of blood T cell repertoires in COVID-19. Study-wide background: Specimens from acute and convalescent COVID-19 originated in the United States, Italy and Spain. PBMCs, B-cell-depleted T cells, or T cells were the source of the cDNA or gDNA that made up the material.

Original processing methods: Quantification of nucleated cells was approximated via reference gene primer amplification. The method was immunoSEQ multiplex PCR; TCRdb's version includes in-frame clones alone and lacks a portion of them. D and trimming were read from the DNA, whereas the V and J calls and clone size are those reported in that table. The data hold around 150,000 clones, with approximately 88% observed a single time. V gave up 2 bases and J gave up 4 bases; unmatched junction bases: 3. The CDR3 length is 14 residues. Germline loops: CDR1 SGDLS, CDR2 YYNGEE. V and J are TRBV9 and TRBJ2-1; TRBD2 agrees at 7 bases. This receptor was identified in a man aged 55 to 70 with active or convalescent COVID-19. The sample consisted of peripheral blood. CDR3 sequence reads: CASSVGLNYNEQFF. In DNA form, the CDR3 reads TGTGCCAGCAGCGTGGGACTAAATTACAATGAGCAGTTCTTC.